The 22 T cell receptor beta chains below come from one sample, sequenced in a study of cytomegalovirus exposure and HLA in healthy donors. Measured with immunoSEQ multiplex PCR; TCRdb has only the in-frame clones, and not every one. The sample has about 180,000 clones; 85% are singletons. Material: PBMCs. These receptors were collected from a man in his late teens or twenties in good health and CMV-seropositive.

The rearrangement links TRBV5-6 to TRBJ2-5; D may be TRBD1 (5 bases). Trimming left V 4 bases short and J 5 bases short, with 15 bases between. CDR3 length: 14 amino acids. Germline assignment: CDR1 SGHDT and CDR2 YYEEEE. Written as DNA, the CDR3 is TGTGCCAGCAGCGTGAGTACAGGTTTCGAGACCCAGTACTTC. Its protein is CASSVSTGFETQYF.

This clone was found a few times. V usage is TRBV27 and J usage is TRBJ2-1; 7 bases match TRBD2. This CDR3 spans 14 amino acids. The germline gives CDR1 MNHEY, CDR2 SMNVEV (reference sequence). The V and J ends lost 8 bases and 6 bases, in that order; junction bases with no gene match: 10. The CDR3 is CASGSGTIVNEQFF. The CDR3 DNA sequence: TGTGCCAGCGGATCCGGGACTATCGTCAATGAGCAGTTCTTC.

This clone was observed many times. The chain recombines TRBV5-1 with TRBJ2-3; weak D call: TRBD2 (6 bases). V lost 0 bases, J lost 6 bases, and 14 bases lay in between. Germline loops: CDR1 SGHRS, CDR2 YFSETQ. The CDR3 is 15 amino acids. For the CDR3, the DNA is TGCGCCAGCAGCTTGGCACGGGGAGGTTTCGATACGCAGTATTTT. This sequence encodes CASSLARGGFDTQYF.

The chain carries TRBV28 and TRBJ2-1; D uncertain. This CDR3 is built from 14 residues. In germline, CDR1 is MDHEN, CDR2 SYDVKM. The germline V and J ends were trimmed by 2 bases and 6 bases, with 11 bases remaining between them. This chain's CDR3 is CASSLGRLGNEQFF. The CDR3 DNA follows: TGTGCCAGCAGTTTAGGCCGACTTGGCAATGAGCAGTTCTTC. Together with reference TRBV28 and TRBJ2-1, the CDR3 gives the full variable domain: DVKVTQSSRYLVKRTGEKVFLECVQDMDHENMFWYRQDPGLGLRLIYFSYDVKMKEKGDIPEGYSVSREKKERFSLILESASTNQTSMYLCASSLGRLGNEQFFGPGTRLTVL.

This clone has only one observation. Other nucleotide sequences from this sample produce the same CDR3. The CDR3 DNA reads TGTGCCAGCAGTTCCGGACAGTCATACGAGCAGTACTTC. Amino acid sequence: CASSSGQSYEQYF. The genes are TRBV28 and TRBJ2-7; possible D gene TRBD1, 6 bases. Germline V gives CDR1 MDHEN, CDR2 SYDVKM. The CDR3 runs 13 residues. The V gene lost 4 bases and the J gene lost 4 bases, with 11 bases spanning the gap.

CDR3 sequence reads: CASSTDRAGDNQPQHF. DNA for the CDR3: TGTGCCAGCAGTACTGACAGGGCTGGGGACAATCAGCCCCAGCATTTT. This chain uses TRBV7-9 with TRBJ1-5; 7 nucleotides align to TRBD1. The CDR3 has 16 residues. In germline, CDR1 is SEHNR, CDR2 FQNEAQ (reference sequence). J was trimmed by 3 bases and V by 6 bases; bases with no gene match: 11. The full variable domain, rest sourced from reference TRBV7-9 and TRBJ1-5, is DTGVSQNPRHKITKRGQNVTFRCDPISEHNRLYWYRQTLGQGPEFLTYFQNEAQLEKSRLLSDRFSAERPKGSFSTLEIQRTEQGDSAMYLCASSTDRAGDNQPQHFGDGTRLSIL.

This chain links TRBV5-1 with TRBJ2-2; D remains unclear. Germline V CDR1 and CDR2: SGHRS, YFSETQ. V was trimmed by 2 bases and J by 2 bases, leaving 4 bases between them. The CDR3 extends over 13 amino acids. CDR3 in amino acids: CASSFFNTGELFF. CDR3 nucleotide sequence: TGCGCCAGCAGCTTCTTTAACACCGGGGAGCTGTTTTTT.

This clone has a single count. The chain employs TRBV4-1 and TRBJ1-1; 8 bases are shared with TRBD1. The CDR3 length is 18 residues. Trimming took 1 base from V and 2 from J; bases not matched to a gene: 12. Germline V gene data show CDR1 as MGHRA and CDR2 as YSYEKL. The CDR3: CASSQVESPQGANTEAFF. The CDR3 nucleotides are TGCGCCAGCAGCCAAGTTGAGTCCCCCCAGGGGGCTAACACTGAAGCTTTCTTT.

The chain couples TRBV7-9 to TRBJ1-2, with D possibly TRBD1 on 6 matching bases. The CDR3 runs to 15 residues. V was cut by 5 bases and J by 5 bases, with 18 bases left in between. Germline V gene sequence: CDR1 SEHNR, CDR2 FQNEAQ (reference sequence). CDR3 sequence (DNA): TGTGCCAGCAGCGACACCCGGGGGGCGTTGTATGGCTACACCTTC. Its translation: CASSDTRGALYGYTF.

The chain carries TRBV9 and TRBJ1-1; no clear D. Germline loops: CDR1 SGDLS, CDR2 YYNGEE. V was pared by 0 bases and J by 4 bases, with 7 bases between. This CDR3 contains 13 residues. CDR3 bases: TGTGCCAGCAGCGTAGGTCGAGGCACTGAAGCTTTCTTT. Residues: CASSVGRGTEAFF.

This clone has just a few counts. The chain uses TRBV30 and TRBJ1-1; D is unclear. V shed 0 bases and J shed 5 bases, with 13 bases lying between them. CDR1 and CDR2 from the germline V gene are GTSNPN and SVGIG (reference sequence). The CDR3 spans 14 residues. CDR3 residues: CAWSVLGLGTEAFF. CDR3 sequence (DNA): TGTGCCTGGAGTGTACTAGGACTCGGGACTGAAGCTTTCTTT.

The chain uses TRBV19 and TRBJ2-5, with 10 bases lining up with TRBD2. Germline CDR1 and CDR2: LNHDA and SQIVND (reference sequence). The CDR3 covers 13 residues. V dropped 6 bases and J dropped 3; count of bases not matched to a gene: 1. CDR3 in amino acids: CASRGLAKETQYF. The CDR3 coding sequence is TGTGCCAGTAGGGGACTAGCGAAAGAGACCCAGTACTTC.

This clone was observed a single time. The chain carries TRBV11-1 and TRBJ1-1; no firm D call. In germline, CDR1 is SGHAT, CDR2 FQDESV (reference sequence). Trimming pared 6 bases from V and 11 bases from J, leaving 19 bases between. This CDR3 is built from 13 residues. CDR3 in amino acids: CASRPGSQIRAFF. The DNA of the CDR3 is TGTGCCAGCAGACCCGGGTCTCAGATTCGGGCTTTCTTT.

The chain is built from TRBV28 and TRBJ2-7; D ambiguous. CDR1 MDHEN and CDR2 SYDVKM come from the germline V gene. The CDR3 sequence is 15 residues long. The V gene lost 3 bases and the J gene lost 2 bases, with 14 bases spanning the gap. The CDR3 region is CASSFPRVTTYEQYF. CDR3 in DNA: TGTGCCAGCAGTTTCCCCCGGGTAACAACCTACGAGCAGTACTTC.

This clone was counted once. V gene TRBV30 combines with J gene TRBJ1-5, with 8 positions matching TRBD1. CDR3 size: 21 residues. J lost 4 bases, V lost 2 bases, and 25 bases had no gene match. Germline V gene lookup returns CDR1 GTSNPN and CDR2 SVGIG (reference sequence). The CDR3 spells CAWSPKRSLSDRAKGNQPQHF. In DNA, the CDR3 is TGTGCCTGGAGTCCTAAACGATCCCTTTCGGACAGGGCGAAAGGAAATCAGCCCCAGCATTTT.

This clone was picked up one time. The chain uses TRBV4-1 and TRBJ2-7, with D possibly TRBD1 on 5 matching bases. Looked up from germline, CDR1 is MGHRA and CDR2 is YSYEKL. The CDR3 has 15 amino acids. V was clipped by 0 bases and J by 2 bases, with 11 bases between them. CDR3: CASSQDGSRAYEQYF. CDR3 bases: TGCGCCAGCAGCCAAGACGGGTCCAGGGCCTACGAGCAGTACTTC.

The chain combines TRBV19 with TRBJ2-7; possible D gene TRBD1, 7 bases. This CDR3 contains 15 residues. Trimming took 6 bases from V and 2 from J, leaving 17 bases between them. Germline V CDR1 and CDR2: LNHDA, SQIVND (reference sequence). CDR3 in amino acids: CASSPLPGGTYEQYF. DNA of the CDR3: TGTGCCAGTAGCCCCCTACCAGGGGGGACCTACGAGCAGTACTTC.

The V call is TRBV28, the J call TRBJ2-5; D is possibly TRBD1 (6 bases). V was shortened by 5 bases and J by 1 base, with 11 bases between the two germline ends. Germline V lookup: CDR1 MDHEN, CDR2 SYDVKM. The CDR3 totals 14 residues. The CDR3 DNA follows: TGTGCCAGCAGTCCCGGACAGATCCAAGAGACCCAGTACTTC. This translates into CASSPGQIQETQYF.

The genes are TRBV5-1 and TRBJ2-7; 8 bases agree with TRBD2. CDR3 length: 15 amino acids. Germline V gene sequence: CDR1 SGHRS, CDR2 YFSETQ. Trimming removed 2 bases from V and 5 bases from J; junction bases left unmatched: 9. CDR3 region: CASSLLAGRVDEQYF. In DNA form, the CDR3 reads TGCGCCAGCAGCTTATTAGCGGGAAGGGTAGACGAGCAGTACTTC.

The rearrangement joins TRBV11-2 to TRBJ2-7; weak D call: TRBD2 (5 bases). The germline V gene has CDR1 SGHAT and CDR2 FQNNGV. The length of the CDR3 is 14 residues. Trimming pared 2 bases from V and 2 bases from J, leaving 10 bases between. DNA of the CDR3: TGTGCCAGCAGCTTACGGCGGGCCACCTACGAGCAGTACTTC. It encodes CASSLRRATYEQYF.

This clone was detected only once. The gene calls are TRBV30 and TRBJ1-1; no reliable D call. CDR1 is GTSNPN, CDR2 SVGIG, per germline (reference sequence). The CDR3 is made up of 13 amino acids. The V end was cut by 0 bases, the J end by 1 base, with 6 bases between. The CDR3 spells CAWSVQQNTEAFF. The CDR3, as DNA: TGTGCCTGGAGTGTACAACAGAACACTGAAGCTTTCTTT.

The chain employs TRBV28 and TRBJ1-5, with D possibly being TRBD1 (5 bases). CDR1 is MDHEN, CDR2 SYDVKM, per germline. The germline V and J ends were trimmed by 6 bases and 0 bases, with 12 bases remaining between them. The CDR3 length is 15 residues. The chain's CDR3 is CASSQDSNSNQPQHF. CDR3 DNA: TGTGCCAGCAGCCAAGACAGCAATAGCAATCAGCCCCAGCATTTT.